The 3 T cell receptor beta chains below all came from one sample that was sequenced in a study of cytomegalovirus exposure and HLA in healthy donors. Use of 60 Vbeta and 13 Jbeta primers characterized the PCR. Profiling relied on immunoSEQ multiplex PCR, and the TCRdb table lists in-frame clones only, not all of them. Of under 200,000 clones in the sample, about 82% were seen once. The sequenced material came from PBMCs. The receptors come from a woman aged 45 to 65 in good health and CMV-seropositive.

The chain recombines TRBV18 with TRBJ2-2; D is uncertain. The CDR3 covers 12 residues. Germline values: CDR1 KGHSH, CDR2 LQKENI. V was pared by 6 bases and J by 2 bases, with 4 bases between. CDR3 loop: CASSRNTGELFF. DNA of the CDR3: TGTGCCAGCTCTCGTAACACCGGGGAGCTGTTTTTT.

This chain connects TRBV11-3 to TRBJ2-1; 9 bases line up with TRBD2. The CDR3 is 16 amino acids. Losses at the gene ends were 5 bases for V and 8 bases for J; bases not matched to a gene: 13. CDR1 and CDR2 (germline): SGHNT, YENEEA. CDR3 nucleotide sequence: TGTGCCAGCAGCCAACGACTGGCGGGAGGGGCCGATGAGCAGTTCTTC. It translates to CASSQRLAGGADEQFF.

The chain uses TRBV5-1 and TRBJ1-1, with 7 bases matching TRBD1. With 2 bases clipped from V and 0 bases from J, the junction kept 4 bases outside the gene matches. CDR1 and CDR2 (germline): SGHRS, YFSETQ. This CDR3 is 15 amino acids long. CDR3: CASSFGTAMNTEAFF. CDR3 DNA sequence: TGCGCCAGCAGCTTCGGGACAGCTATGAACACTGAAGCTTTCTTT.